A single T cell receptor beta chain is shown here with its context. Its target is unknown. Doses given second, at about 4 or about 12 weeks, were pooled. This record comes from a study of T cell responses to AZD1222 COVID-19 vaccine. Data came from immunoSEQ multiplex PCR; TCRdb stores just in-frame clones and leaves some out. This table has some 42,000 clones, 65% to 85% appearing once. Germline CDR1 and CDR2: SGHRS and YFSETQ. This CDR3 spans 16 amino acids. Trimming shortened V by 2 bases and J by 7 bases, and 16 bases separated the two germline ends. General observations from the study: Unmutated regions of variants are reportedly targeted by nearly half of spike-specific TCRs. Donors, mostly white British, included more females; clonal diversity was possibly underestimated. Across the whole spike, CD4 TCRs peaked at regions 160-218 and 743-854.

The J gene is TRBJ1-6, the V gene TRBV5-1; D ambiguous. The sequence was collected from an adult who received the AZD1222 COVID-19 vaccine. The input for sequencing was peripheral blood, taken 28 days after the second AZD1222 dose. The CDR3 protein is CASSFAAAGTNSPLHF. The CDR3 coding sequence is TGCGCCAGCAGCTTCGCTGCCGCAGGTACCAATTCACCCCTCCACTTT.